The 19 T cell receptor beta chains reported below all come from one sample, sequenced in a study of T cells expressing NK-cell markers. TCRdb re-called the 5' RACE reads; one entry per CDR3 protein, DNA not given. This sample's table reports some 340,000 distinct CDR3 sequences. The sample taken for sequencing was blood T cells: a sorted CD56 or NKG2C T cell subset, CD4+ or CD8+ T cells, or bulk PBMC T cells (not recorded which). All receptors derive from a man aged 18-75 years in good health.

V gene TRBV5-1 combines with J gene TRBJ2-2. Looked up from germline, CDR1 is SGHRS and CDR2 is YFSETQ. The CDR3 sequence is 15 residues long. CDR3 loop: CASSLAYTNTGELFF.

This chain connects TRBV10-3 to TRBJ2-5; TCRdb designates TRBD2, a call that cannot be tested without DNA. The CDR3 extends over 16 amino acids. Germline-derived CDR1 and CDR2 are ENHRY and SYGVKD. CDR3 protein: CAISEGQASGEETQYF.

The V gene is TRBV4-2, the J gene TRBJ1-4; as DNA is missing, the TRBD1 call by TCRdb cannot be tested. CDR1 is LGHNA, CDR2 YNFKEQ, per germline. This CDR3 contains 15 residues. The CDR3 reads CASSPQMGGDEKLFF.

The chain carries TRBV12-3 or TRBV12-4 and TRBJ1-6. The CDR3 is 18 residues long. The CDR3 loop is CASSPRVTLSDYNSPLHF.

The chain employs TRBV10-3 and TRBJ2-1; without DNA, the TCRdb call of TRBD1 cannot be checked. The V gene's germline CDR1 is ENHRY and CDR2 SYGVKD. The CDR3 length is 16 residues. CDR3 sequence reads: CAISDPGQRLYNEQFF.

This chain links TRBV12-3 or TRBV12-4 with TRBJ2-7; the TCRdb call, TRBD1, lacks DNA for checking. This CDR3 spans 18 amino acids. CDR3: CASSLSVWGRGSIYEQYF.

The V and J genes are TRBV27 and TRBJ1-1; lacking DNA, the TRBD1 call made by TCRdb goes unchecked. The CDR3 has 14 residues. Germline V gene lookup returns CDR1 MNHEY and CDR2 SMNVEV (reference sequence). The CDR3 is CASSRDRAFSEAFF.

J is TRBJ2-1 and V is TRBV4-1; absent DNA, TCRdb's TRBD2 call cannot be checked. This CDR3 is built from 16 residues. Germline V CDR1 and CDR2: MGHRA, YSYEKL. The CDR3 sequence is CASSHRLAGGYNEQFF.

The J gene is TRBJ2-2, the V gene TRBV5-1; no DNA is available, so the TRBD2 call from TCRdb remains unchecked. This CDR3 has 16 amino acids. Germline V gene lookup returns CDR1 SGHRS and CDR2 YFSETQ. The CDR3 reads CASSSRLALDTGELFF.

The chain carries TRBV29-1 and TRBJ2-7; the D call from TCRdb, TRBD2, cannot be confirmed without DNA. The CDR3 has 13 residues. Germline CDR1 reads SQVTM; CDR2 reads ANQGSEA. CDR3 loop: CSVDFGRGGEQYF.

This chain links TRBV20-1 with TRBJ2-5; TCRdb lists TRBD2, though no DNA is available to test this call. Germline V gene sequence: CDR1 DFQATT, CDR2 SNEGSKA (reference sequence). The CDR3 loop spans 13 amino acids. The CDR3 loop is CSAGRTSGETQYF.

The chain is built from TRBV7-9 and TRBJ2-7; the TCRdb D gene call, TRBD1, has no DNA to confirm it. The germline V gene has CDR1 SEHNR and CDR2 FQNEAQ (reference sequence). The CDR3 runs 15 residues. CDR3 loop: CASSTGDRVVEEQYF.

This CDR3 reads CASSPGRTNTGELFF. J is TRBJ2-2 and V is TRBV7-6; with no DNA, the TCRdb D assignment of TRBD2 cannot be verified. Germline V gives CDR1 SGHVS, CDR2 FNYEAQ. This CDR3 contains 15 residues. The variable domain in full, completed from reference TRBV7-6 and TRBJ2-2, reads GAGVSQSPRYKVTKRGQDVALRCDPISGHVSLYWYRQALGQGPEFLTYFNYEAQQDKSGLPNDRFSAERPEGSISTLTIQRTEQRDSAMYRCASSPGRTNTGELFFGEGSRLTVL.

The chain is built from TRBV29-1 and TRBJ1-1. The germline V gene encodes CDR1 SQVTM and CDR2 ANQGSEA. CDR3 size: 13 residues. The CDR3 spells CSVDGRKNTEAFF.

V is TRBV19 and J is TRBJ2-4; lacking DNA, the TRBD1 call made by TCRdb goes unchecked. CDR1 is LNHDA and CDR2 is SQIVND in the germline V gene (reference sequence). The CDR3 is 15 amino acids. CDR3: CASSATGTRGNIQYF.

CDR3: CSARGQGNYGYTF. The rearrangement links TRBV20-1 to TRBJ1-2; TCRdb indicates TRBD1, and absent DNA this call remains unverified. The germline V gene encodes CDR1 DFQATT and CDR2 SNEGSKA (reference sequence). The CDR3 totals 13 residues.

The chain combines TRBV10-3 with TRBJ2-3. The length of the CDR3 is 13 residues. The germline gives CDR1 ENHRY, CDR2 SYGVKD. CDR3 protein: CAISDYGTDTQYF.

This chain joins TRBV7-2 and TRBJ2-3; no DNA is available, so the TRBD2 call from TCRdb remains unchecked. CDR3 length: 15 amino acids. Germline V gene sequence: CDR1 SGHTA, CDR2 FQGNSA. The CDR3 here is CASSPPGLTSNTQYF.

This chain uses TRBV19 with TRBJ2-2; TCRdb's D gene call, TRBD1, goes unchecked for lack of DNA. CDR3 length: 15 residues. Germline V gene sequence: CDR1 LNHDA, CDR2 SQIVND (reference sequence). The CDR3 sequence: CASTPTTGYTGELFF.